A single sample is the source of the 18 T cell receptor beta chains below, sequenced in a study of beta chain features in type 1 diabetes. Since all of the isolated RNA was reverse transcribed, expressed TCRB transcripts were what got sequenced. Profiling relied on immunoSEQ multiplex PCR, and the TCRdb table lists in-frame clones only, not all of them. The sample lists about 320,000 clones, around 15% occurring once. Sequencing used central memory CD4+ T cells from blood. Receptors were obtained from a young man in good health.

The table lists this clone with a few counts. The V and J genes are TRBV19 and TRBJ1-4, with D maybe TRBD1 (5 bases). The CDR3 runs to 14 residues. V was pared by 6 bases and J by 7 bases, with 15 bases between. Germline V gives CDR1 LNHDA, CDR2 SQIVND (reference sequence). The CDR3 region has the DNA TGTGCCAGTAGAATGGACGGGGGGGGTGAAAAACTGTTTTTT. Protein sequence: CASRMDGGGEKLFF.

V is TRBV9 and J is TRBJ2-1; 8 bases align to TRBD2. The ends lost 3 bases at V and 8 bases at J; junction bases unmatched: 7. Germline V lookup: CDR1 SGDLS, CDR2 YYNGEE. CDR3 length: 14 amino acids. CDR3 in DNA: TGTGCCAGCAGCGCCGGGACTAGAGTGTATGAGCAGTTCTTC. As protein: CASSAGTRVYEQFF.

V and J are TRBV7-6 and TRBJ1-5, with no clear D. The V end was cut by 5 bases, the J end by 7 bases, with 12 bases between. Germline assignment: CDR1 SGHVS and CDR2 FNYEAQ. The CDR3 sequence is 13 residues long. The CDR3 here is CASSNRGNQPQHF. The CDR3 bases are TGTGCCAGCAGCAATCGAGGGAACCAGCCCCAGCATTTT.

Many counts were recorded for this clone. The chain has TRBV7-2 and TRBJ2-1, with D tentatively TRBD1 (7 bases). CDR3 length: 14 amino acids. The ends were cut back, 5 bases at V and 6 bases at J, with 14 bases in the middle. Germline CDR1 SGHTA, CDR2 FQGNSA. The CDR3: CASSPRGVGNEQFF. The DNA of the CDR3 is TGTGCCAGCAGCCCCAGGGGGGTAGGCAATGAGCAGTTCTTC.

The chain carries TRBV2 and TRBJ1-5, with D tentatively TRBD1 (5 bases). The germline gives CDR1 SNHLY, CDR2 FYNNEI. This CDR3 spans 13 amino acids. V lost 5 bases and J lost 4, with 9 bases in between. The chain's CDR3 is CASSSHRNQPQHF. The CDR3 DNA reads TGTGCCAGCAGTTCTCACAGGAATCAGCCCCAGCATTTT.

The genes are TRBV29-1 and TRBJ2-2; possibly TRBD2 for D (5 bases). CDR1 SQVTM and CDR2 ANQGSEA come from the germline V gene. V lost 6 bases, J lost 6 bases, and 20 bases lay in between. The CDR3 has 15 amino acids. The CDR3 region has the DNA TGCAGCGTCGGTAACCACAATGGAGGATCCGGGGAGCTGTTTTTT. Translated: CSVGNHNGGSGELFF.

This clone was seen a few times. The chain employs TRBV27 and TRBJ1-1; D perhaps matches TRBD1 (5 bases). This CDR3 spans 13 amino acids. V lost 3 bases, J lost 4 bases, and 9 bases lay in between. CDR1 and CDR2 (germline): MNHEY, SMNVEV (reference sequence). The CDR3 DNA follows: TGTGCCAGCAGTTTTGACGACAGCACTGAAGCTTTCTTT. Translating gives CASSFDDSTEAFF.

This clone was found many times. The sample contains more than one DNA sequence encoding this CDR3. The chain combines TRBV10-3 with TRBJ2-7; possibly TRBD2 for D (5 bases). Germline V gene sequence: CDR1 ENHRY, CDR2 SYGVKD. Trimming shortened V by 0 bases and J by 6 bases, and 9 bases separated the two germline ends. This CDR3 comprises 13 residues. The CDR3 here is CAISESRGGEQYV. The CDR3 nucleotides read TGTGCCATCAGTGAGTCCCGGGGTGGCGAGCAGTACGTC.

There are a few counts of this clone. The chain joins TRBV7-9 to TRBJ1-3, with D hard to call. V was cut by 5 bases and J by 0 bases, with 14 bases left in between. The CDR3 extends over 16 amino acids. Germline CDR1 is SEHNR and CDR2 is FQNEAQ (reference sequence). CDR3 coding DNA: TGTGCCAGCAGCATGGATAGATCTAACTCTGGAAACACCATATATTTT. Its translation: CASSMDRSNSGNTIYF.

This rearrangement joins TRBV6-5 to TRBJ2-1; D remains unclear. The CDR3 runs 15 residues. V gave up 7 bases and J gave up 4 bases, with 17 bases separating them. CDR1 and CDR2 (germline): MNHEY, SVGAGI. CDR3: CASTTSSAPYNEQFF. The CDR3 DNA reads TGTGCCAGCACCACTTCCTCAGCCCCTTACAATGAGCAGTTCTTC.

This clone was counted only a few times. The same CDR3 also results from other DNA sequences found in this sample. The CDR3, as DNA: TGTGCCAGCAGCTTAGTCGGGGGCTACAATGAGCAGTTCTTC. This translates into CASSLVGGYNEQFF. The chain combines TRBV7-2 with TRBJ2-1, with D possibly being TRBD2 (6 bases). The V end lost 1 base, the J end lost 3 bases, and 7 bases lay between the germline ends. The CDR3 contains 14 residues. Looked up from germline, CDR1 is SGHTA and CDR2 is FQGNSA.

CDR3 residues: CASSPGTGVEAFF. CDR3 DNA: TGTGCCAGCAGCCCCGGGACAGGGGTTGAAGCTTTCTTT. The V and J genes are TRBV9 and TRBJ1-1, with TRBD1 matching over 10 bases. The CDR3 runs 13 residues. CDR1 and CDR2 (germline): SGDLS, YYNGEE. V lost 4 bases and J lost 7; bases outside the gene matches: 4.

J is TRBJ2-1 and V is TRBV5-1; no clear D. Trimming shortened V by 0 bases and J by 0 bases, and 7 bases separated the two germline ends. This CDR3 is built from 15 residues. Germline V gene lookup returns CDR1 SGHRS and CDR2 YFSETQ. CDR3 bases: TGCGCCAGCAGCTTGGAATTGGGCTCCTACAATGAGCAGTTCTTC. Translated, it gives CASSLELGSYNEQFF.

This chain links TRBV7-7 with TRBJ2-2; D uncertain. This CDR3 is built from 12 residues. Trimming took off 5 bases at V and 6 bases at J, with 7 bases between the two ends. The germline V gene has CDR1 SSHAT and CDR2 FNYEAQ (reference sequence). The CDR3 coding sequence is TGTGCCAGCAGCCAATATCCCGGGGAGCTGTTTTTT. Protein product: CASSQYPGELFF.

The gene calls are TRBV10-2 and TRBJ1-6; D is possibly TRBD1 (5 bases). The CDR3 totals 14 residues. Germline lookup yields CDR1 WSHSY and CDR2 SAAADI. The germline V and J ends were trimmed by 6 bases and 9 bases, with 15 bases remaining between them. CDR3 nucleotides: TGCGCCAGCAGAGGCGACGGGGGTTCTTCACCCCTCCACTTT. As protein: CASRGDGGSSPLHF.

This chain links TRBV2 with TRBJ1-4; 9 bases are shared with TRBD1. The germline CDR1 and CDR2 sequences are SNHLY and FYNNEI. J gave up 0 bases and V 5 bases, and 4 bases lay outside the gene matches. CDR3 length: 16 residues. In nucleotides, the CDR3 is TGTGCCAGCAGTTACGGGACAGGGTCAACTAATGAAAAACTGTTTTTT. Its translation is CASSYGTGSTNEKLFF.

This clone was detected a few times. CDR3: CASSPKSGTGHRDTQYF. The CDR3 DNA reads as TGTGCCAGCAGCCCGAAATCCGGGACAGGCCACCGGGATACGCAGTATTTT. The V gene is TRBV7-2, the J gene TRBJ2-3; 8 nucleotides align to TRBD1. The germline CDR1 and CDR2 sequences are SGHTA and FQGNSA. This CDR3 is built from 17 residues. J was trimmed by 6 bases and V by 5 bases; bases with no gene match: 16.

The rearrangement uses TRBV15 and TRBJ1-4; no clear D. V lost 0 bases, J lost 8 bases, and 10 bases lay in between. The CDR3 has 14 amino acids. Germline V gene sequence: CDR1 LNHNV, CDR2 YYDKDF (reference sequence). The chain's CDR3 is CATSREIRQEKLFF. CDR3 DNA sequence: TGTGCCACCAGCAGAGAAATTCGGCAAGAAAAACTGTTTTTT.